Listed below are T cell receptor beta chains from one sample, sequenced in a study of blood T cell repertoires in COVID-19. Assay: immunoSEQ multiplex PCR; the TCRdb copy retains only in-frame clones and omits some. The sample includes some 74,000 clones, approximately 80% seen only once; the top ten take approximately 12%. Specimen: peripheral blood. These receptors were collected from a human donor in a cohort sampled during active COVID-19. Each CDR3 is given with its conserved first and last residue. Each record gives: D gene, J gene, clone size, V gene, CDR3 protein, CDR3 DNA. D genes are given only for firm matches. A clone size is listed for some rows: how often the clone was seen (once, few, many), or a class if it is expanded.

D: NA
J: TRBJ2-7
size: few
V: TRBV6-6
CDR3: CASLRGLLSYEQYF
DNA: TGTGCCAGCTTGCGGGGGCTTCTCTCCTACGAGCAGTACTTC

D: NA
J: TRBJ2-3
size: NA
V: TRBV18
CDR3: CASSLTSTDTQYF
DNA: TGTGCCAGCTCACTGACTAGCACAGATACGCAGTATTTT

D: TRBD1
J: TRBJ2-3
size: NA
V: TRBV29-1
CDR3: CSVQQGYSTDTQYF
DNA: TGCAGCGTACAACAGGGGTATAGCACAGATACGCAGTATTTT

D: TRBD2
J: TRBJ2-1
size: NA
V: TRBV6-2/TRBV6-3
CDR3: CASTPFRGLSYNEQFF
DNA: TGTGCCAGCACCCCCTTTAGGGGACTATCCTACAATGAGCAGTTCTTC

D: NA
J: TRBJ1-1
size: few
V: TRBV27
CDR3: CASSSLGGTEAFF
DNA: TGTGCCAGCAGTTCCCTGGGGGGGACTGAAGCTTTCTTT

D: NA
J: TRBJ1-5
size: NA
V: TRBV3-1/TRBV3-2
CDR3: CASSPRSNQPQHF
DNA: TGTGCCAGCAGCCCCCGGTCAAATCAGCCCCAGCATTTT

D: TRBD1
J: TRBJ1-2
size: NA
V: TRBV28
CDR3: CASSSTGLRYGYTF
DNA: TGTGCCAGCAGTTCGACAGGGCTTCGCTATGGCTACACCTTC

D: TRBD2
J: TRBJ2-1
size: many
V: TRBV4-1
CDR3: CASSPWSGGAGEQFF
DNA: TGCGCCAGCAGCCCCTGGAGCGGGGGGGCAGGGGAGCAGTTCTTC

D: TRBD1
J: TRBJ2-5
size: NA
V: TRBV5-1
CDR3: CASRSDRGPRSGETQYF
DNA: TGCGCCAGCAGATCGGACAGGGGGCCTCGGTCAGGCGAGACCCAGTACTTC

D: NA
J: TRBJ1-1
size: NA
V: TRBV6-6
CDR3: CASSWGDSGTEAFF
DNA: TGTGCCAGCAGTTGGGGGGATTCCGGCACTGAAGCTTTCTTT

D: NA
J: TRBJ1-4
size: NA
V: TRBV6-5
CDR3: CASRPGGNEKLFF
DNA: TGTGCCAGCAGACCCGGAGGGAATGAAAAACTGTTTTTT

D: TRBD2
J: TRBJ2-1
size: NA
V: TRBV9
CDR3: CASSERAPGLAGVEQFF
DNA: TGTGCCAGCAGCGAGAGAGCACCGGGACTAGCGGGGGTCGAGCAGTTCTTC

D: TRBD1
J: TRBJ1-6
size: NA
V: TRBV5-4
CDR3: CASSSNRGRTGNSPLHF
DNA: TGTGCCAGCAGCTCCAACAGGGGGAGGACGGGTAATTCACCCCTCCACTTT

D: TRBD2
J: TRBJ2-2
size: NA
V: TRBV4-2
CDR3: CASSVTSGGAGTGELFF
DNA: TGTGCCAGCAGCGTGACTAGCGGGGGGGCTGGCACCGGGGAGCTGTTTTTT

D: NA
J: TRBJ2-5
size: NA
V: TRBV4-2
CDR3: CASSQDWLGETQYF
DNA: TGTGCCAGCAGCCAAGATTGGCTAGGAGAGACCCAGTACTTC

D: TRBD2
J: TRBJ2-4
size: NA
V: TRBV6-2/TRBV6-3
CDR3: CASSYERTRNSIQYF
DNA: TGTGCCAGCAGTTACGAGAGGACTAGAAATTCCATTCAGTACTTC

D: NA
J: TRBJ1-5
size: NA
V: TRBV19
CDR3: CASSIQGSNQPQHF
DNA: TGTGCCAGTAGTATTCAGGGTAGCAATCAGCCCCAGCATTTT

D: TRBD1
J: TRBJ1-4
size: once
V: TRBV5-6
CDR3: CASSLKGQANEKLFF
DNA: TGTGCCAGCAGCTTAAAAGGACAGGCGAATGAAAAACTGTTTTTT

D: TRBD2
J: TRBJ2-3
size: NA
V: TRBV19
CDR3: CASSPGTSGGAHTQYF
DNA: TGTGCCAGTAGTCCCGGGACTAGCGGGGGGGCTCATACGCAGTATTTT

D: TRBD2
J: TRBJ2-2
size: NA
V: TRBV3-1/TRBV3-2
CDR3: CASSRTSDTGELFF
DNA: TGTGCCAGCAGCAGGACTAGCGACACCGGGGAGCTGTTTTTT

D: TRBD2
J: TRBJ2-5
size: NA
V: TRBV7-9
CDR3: CASSLQGLAGRGETQYF
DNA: TGTGCCAGCAGCTTACAGGGACTAGCGGGACGGGGGGAGACCCAGTACTTC

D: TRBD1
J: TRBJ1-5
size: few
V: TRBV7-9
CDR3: CASSPRTGRNQPQHF
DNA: TGTGCCAGCAGTCCTCGGACAGGGCGCAATCAGCCCCAGCATTTT

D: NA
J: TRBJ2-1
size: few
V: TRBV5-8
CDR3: CASSSRALLTYNEQFF
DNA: TGTGCCAGCAGCTCGCGGGCCTTGTTGACCTACAATGAGCAGTTCTTC

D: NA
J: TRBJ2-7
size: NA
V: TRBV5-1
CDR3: CASSFVRQGPSYEQYF
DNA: TGCGCCAGCAGCTTCGTAAGGCAGGGCCCGTCCTACGAGCAGTACTTC

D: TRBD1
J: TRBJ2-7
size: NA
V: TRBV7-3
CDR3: CASSPRGPGEQYF
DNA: TGTGCCAGCAGCCCCAGGGGGCCCGGCGAGCAGTACTTC

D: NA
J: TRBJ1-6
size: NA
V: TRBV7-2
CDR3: CASSLVPGSDSPLHF
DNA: TGTGCCAGCAGCTTAGTTCCGGGAAGCGATTCACCCCTCCACTTT

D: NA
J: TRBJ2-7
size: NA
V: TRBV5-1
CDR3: CASSLGTVGYEQYF
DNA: TGCGCCAGCAGCTTGGGGACTGTGGGCTACGAGCAGTACTTC

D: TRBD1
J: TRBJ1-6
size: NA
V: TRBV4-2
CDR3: CASSQETGGINNSPLHF
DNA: TGTGCCAGCAGCCAAGAAACAGGGGGGATCAACAATTCACCCCTCCACTTT

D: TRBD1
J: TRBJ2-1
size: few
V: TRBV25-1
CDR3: CASSGRTGGVYNEQFF
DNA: TGTGCCAGCAGTGGACGGACAGGGGGAGTCTACAATGAGCAGTTCTTC

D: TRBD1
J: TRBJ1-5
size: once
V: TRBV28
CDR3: CASRQSPGQGYQPQHF
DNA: TGTGCCAGCAGACAAAGCCCGGGACAGGGATATCAGCCCCAGCATTTT

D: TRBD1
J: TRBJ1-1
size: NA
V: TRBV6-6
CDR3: CASSYLQGAATEAFF
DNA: TGTGCCAGCAGTTACCTACAGGGGGCGGCTACTGAAGCTTTCTTT

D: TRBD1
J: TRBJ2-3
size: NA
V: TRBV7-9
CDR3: CASSSQGTGGIDTQYF
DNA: TGTGCCAGCAGCTCCCAGGGGACAGGGGGTATAGATACGCAGTATTTT

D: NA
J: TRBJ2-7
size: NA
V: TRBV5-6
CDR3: CASSLYAAGKGEQYF
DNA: TGTGCCAGCAGCTTGTATGCGGCGGGGAAAGGGGAGCAGTACTTC

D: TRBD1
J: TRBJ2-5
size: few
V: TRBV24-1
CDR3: CATSDPKHRGETQYF
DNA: TGTGCCACCAGTGACCCGAAGCACAGGGGAGAGACCCAGTACTTC

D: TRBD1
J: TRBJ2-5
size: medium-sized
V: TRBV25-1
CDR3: CASSPMTGSGETQYF
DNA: TGTGCCAGCAGTCCGATGACAGGGTCGGGGGAGACCCAGTACTTC

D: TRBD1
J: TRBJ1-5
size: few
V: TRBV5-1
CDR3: CASSPDDRGFNQPQHF
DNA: TGCGCCAGCAGCCCAGACGACAGGGGTTTCAATCAGCCCCAGCATTTT

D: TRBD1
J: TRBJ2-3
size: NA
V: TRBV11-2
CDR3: CASSLVTGTGTSTDTQYF
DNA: TGTGCCAGCAGCTTAGTTACAGGGACAGGGACCAGCACAGATACGCAGTATTTT

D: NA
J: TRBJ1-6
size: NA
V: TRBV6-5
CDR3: CASRRDYTRNSPLHF
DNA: TGTGCCAGCAGGCGGGACTACACGAGGAATTCACCCCTCCACTTT

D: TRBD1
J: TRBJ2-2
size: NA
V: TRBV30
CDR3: CAWSGRGGWDTGELFF
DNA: TGTGCCTGGAGTGGGAGAGGGGGCTGGGACACCGGGGAGCTGTTTTTT

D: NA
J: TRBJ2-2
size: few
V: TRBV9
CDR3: CASSVTETGIAGELFF
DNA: TGTGCCAGCAGCGTAACCGAAACAGGGATTGCCGGGGAGCTGTTTTTT

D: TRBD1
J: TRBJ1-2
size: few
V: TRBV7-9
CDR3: CASSPRTGGDDGYTF
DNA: TGTGCCAGCAGCCCCCGGACAGGGGGCGACGATGGCTACACCTTC